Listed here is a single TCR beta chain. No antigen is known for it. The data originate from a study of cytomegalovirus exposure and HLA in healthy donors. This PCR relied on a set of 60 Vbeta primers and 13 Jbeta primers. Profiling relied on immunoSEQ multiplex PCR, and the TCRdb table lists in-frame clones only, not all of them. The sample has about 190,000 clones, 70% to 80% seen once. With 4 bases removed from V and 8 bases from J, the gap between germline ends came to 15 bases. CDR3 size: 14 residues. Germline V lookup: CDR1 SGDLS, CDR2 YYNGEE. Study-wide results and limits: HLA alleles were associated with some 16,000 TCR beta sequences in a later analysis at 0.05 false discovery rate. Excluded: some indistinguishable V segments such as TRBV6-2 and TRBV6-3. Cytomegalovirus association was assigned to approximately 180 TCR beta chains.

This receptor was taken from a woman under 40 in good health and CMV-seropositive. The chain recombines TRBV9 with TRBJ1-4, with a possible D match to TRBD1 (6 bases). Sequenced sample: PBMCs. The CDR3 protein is CASSTDRLGEKLFF. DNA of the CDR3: TGTGCCAGCAGCACCGACAGGTTGGGAGAAAAACTGTTTTTT.